This TCR beta chain was captured in a study of OX40 agonist ivuxolimab in advanced cancers. With V trimmed by 6 bases and J by 1 base, 8 bases remained unmatched. Germline lookup yields CDR1 LNHNV and CDR2 YYDKDF (reference sequence). There are 17 residues in the CDR3. The repertoire was sequenced with immunoSEQ multiplex PCR; TCRdb's copy has only in-frame clones and lacks some. The table has around 70,000 clones, 75% to 85% seen once. This clone was seen more than once but under ten times. Here the sequenced sample was CD4+ or CD8+ T cells sorted from blood, taken in a trial of the OX40 agonist ivuxolimab. This chain joins TRBV15 and TRBJ1-5, with 11 nucleotides matching TRBD1. The source of this sequence is an adult with an advanced solid tumor such as melanoma, head and neck, liver or kidney cancer. For the CDR3, the DNA is TGTGCCACCAGGGACAGGGGGCCCGGACAAAGCAATCAGCCCCAGCATTTT. Protein product: CATRDRGPGQSNQPQHF. The full variable domain, in which reference TRBV15 and TRBJ1-5 provide the parts outside the CDR3, is DAMVIQNPRYQVTQFGKPVTLSCSQTLNHNVMYWYQQKSSQAPKLLFHYYDKDFNNEADTPDNFQSRRPNTSFCFLDIRSPGLGDTAMYLCATRDRGPGQSNQPQHFGDGTRLSIL.